Detailed here is one TCR beta chain. Its antigen is unknown. The data belong to a study of T cell repertoires in cytomegalovirus infection. Study-wide context: Carrying CMV and the relevant HLA type showed in public TCR beta signatures. Overall study results and limits: The study identified carriers of CMV plus the relevant HLA from cumulative public TCR beta family frequency. CMV-specific TCR beta clonotypes restricted by HLA-C dominated the ex vivo response.

This CDR3 is 15 amino acids long. The V and J ends lost 5 bases and 4 bases, in that order; junction bases with no gene match: 9. CDR1 and CDR2 (germline): LNHDA, SQIVND (reference sequence). TCRdb used MiXCR to reprocess the reads, holding one entry per CDR3 protein. The sample consists of hundreds of thousands of distinct CDR3 sequences, under 40% of them appearing once. The TCR sequence derives from a human donor in good health (CMV status not recorded). Some clones in this sample may be carry-over from other donors' samples. The chain carries TRBV19 and TRBJ2-3; 7 positions agree with TRBD1. Sequenced here: cultured CD8+ T cells from PBMCs, sampled from culture after CMV antigen stimulation. CDR3 protein: CASSDDRVGPDTQYF. The CDR3 region has the DNA TGTGCCAGTAGTGACGACAGGGTAGGCCCAGATACGCAGTATTTT.